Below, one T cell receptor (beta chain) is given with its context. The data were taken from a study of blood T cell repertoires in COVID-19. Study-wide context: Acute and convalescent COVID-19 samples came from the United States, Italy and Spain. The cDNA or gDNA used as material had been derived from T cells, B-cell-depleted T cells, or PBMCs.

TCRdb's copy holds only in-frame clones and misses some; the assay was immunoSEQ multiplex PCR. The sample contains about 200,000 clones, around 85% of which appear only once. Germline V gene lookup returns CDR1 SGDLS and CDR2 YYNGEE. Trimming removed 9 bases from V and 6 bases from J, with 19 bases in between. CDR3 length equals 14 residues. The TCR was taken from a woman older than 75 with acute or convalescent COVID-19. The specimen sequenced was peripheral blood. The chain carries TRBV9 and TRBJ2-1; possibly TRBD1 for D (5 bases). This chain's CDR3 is CAILGQGGCNEQFF. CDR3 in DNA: TGTGCCATTCTGGGGCAGGGCGGATGCAATGAGCAGTTCTTC. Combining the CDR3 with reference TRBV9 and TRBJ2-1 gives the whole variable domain DSGVTQTPKHLITATGQRVTLRCSPRSGDLSVYWYQQSLDQGLQFLIQYYNGEERAKGNILERFSAQQFPDLHSELNLSSLELGDSALYFCAILGQGGCNEQFFGPGTRLTVL.